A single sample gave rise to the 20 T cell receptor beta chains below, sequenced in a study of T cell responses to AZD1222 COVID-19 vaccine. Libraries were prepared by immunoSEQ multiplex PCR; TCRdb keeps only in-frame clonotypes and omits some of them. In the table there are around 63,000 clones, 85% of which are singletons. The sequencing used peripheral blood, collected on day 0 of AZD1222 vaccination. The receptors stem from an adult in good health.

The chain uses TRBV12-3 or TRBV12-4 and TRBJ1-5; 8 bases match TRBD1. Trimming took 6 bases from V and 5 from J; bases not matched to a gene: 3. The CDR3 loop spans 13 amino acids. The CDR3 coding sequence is TGTGCCAGCAGGACAGGGGACTATCAGCCCCAGCATTTT. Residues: CASRTGDYQPQHF.

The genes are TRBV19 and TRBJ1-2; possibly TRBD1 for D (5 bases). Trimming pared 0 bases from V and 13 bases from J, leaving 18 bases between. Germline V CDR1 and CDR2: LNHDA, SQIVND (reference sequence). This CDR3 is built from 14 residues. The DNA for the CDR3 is TGTGCCAGTAGTATAGATTCTCGGGGCCTACTGAGCACCTTC. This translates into CASSIDSRGLLSTF. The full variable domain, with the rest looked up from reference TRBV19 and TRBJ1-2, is DGGITQSPKYLFRKEGQNVTLSCEQNLNHDAMYWYRQDPGQGLRLIYYSQIVNDFQKGDIAEGYSVSREKKESFPLTVTSAQKNPTAFYLCASSIDSRGLLSTFGSGTRLTVV.

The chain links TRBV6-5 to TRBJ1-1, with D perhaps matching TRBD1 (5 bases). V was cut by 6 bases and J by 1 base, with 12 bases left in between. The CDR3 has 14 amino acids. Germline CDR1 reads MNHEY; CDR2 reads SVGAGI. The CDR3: CASSPWGENTEAFF. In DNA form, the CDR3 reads TGTGCCAGCAGCCCGTGGGGGGAGAACACTGAAGCTTTCTTT.

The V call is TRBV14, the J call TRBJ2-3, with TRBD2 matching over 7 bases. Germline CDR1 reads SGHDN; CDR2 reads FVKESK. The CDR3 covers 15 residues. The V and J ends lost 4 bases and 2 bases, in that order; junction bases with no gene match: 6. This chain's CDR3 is CASSPLLALTDTQYF. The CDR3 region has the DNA TGTGCCAGCAGCCCTTTACTAGCGCTCACAGATACGCAGTATTTT. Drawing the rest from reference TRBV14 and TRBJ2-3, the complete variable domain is EAGVTQFPSHSVIEKGQTVTLRCDPISGHDNLYWYRRVMGKEIKFLLHFVKESKQDESGMPNNRFLAERTGGTYSTLKVQPAELEDSGVYFCASSPLLALTDTQYFGPGTRLTVL.

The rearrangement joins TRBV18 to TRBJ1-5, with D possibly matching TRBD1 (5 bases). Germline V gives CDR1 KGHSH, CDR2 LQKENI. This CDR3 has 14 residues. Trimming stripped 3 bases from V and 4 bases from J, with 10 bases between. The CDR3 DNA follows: TGTGCCAGCTCACCGGGACCGAATAATCAGCCCCAGCATTTT. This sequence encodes CASSPGPNNQPQHF. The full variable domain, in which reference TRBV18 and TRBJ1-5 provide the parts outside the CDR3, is NAGVMQNPRHLVRRRGQEARLRCSPMKGHSHVYWYRQLPEEGLKFMVYLQKENIIDESGMPKERFSAEFPKEGPSILRIQQVVRGDSAAYFCASSPGPNNQPQHFGDGTRLSIL.

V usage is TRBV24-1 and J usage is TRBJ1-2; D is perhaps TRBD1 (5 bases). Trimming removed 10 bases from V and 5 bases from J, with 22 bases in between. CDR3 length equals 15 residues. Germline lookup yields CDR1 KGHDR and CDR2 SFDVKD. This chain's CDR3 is CATGRETPPWYGYTF. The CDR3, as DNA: TGTGCCACGGGCAGGGAGACACCCCCGTGGTATGGCTACACCTTC.

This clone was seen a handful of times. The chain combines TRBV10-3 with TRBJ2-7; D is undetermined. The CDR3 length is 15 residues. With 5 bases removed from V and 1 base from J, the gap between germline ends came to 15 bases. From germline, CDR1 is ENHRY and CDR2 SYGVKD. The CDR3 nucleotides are TGTGCCATCAGTCCCTTCCCCCCTTCATCCTACGAGCAGTACTTC. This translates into CAISPFPPSSYEQYF.

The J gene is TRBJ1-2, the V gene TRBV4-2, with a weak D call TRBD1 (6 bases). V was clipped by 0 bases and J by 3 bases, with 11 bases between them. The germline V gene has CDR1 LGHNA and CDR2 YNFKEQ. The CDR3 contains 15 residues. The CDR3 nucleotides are TGTGCCAGCAGCCAAGAGCACAGGGCGGACTATGGCTACACCTTC. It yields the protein CASSQEHRADYGYTF.

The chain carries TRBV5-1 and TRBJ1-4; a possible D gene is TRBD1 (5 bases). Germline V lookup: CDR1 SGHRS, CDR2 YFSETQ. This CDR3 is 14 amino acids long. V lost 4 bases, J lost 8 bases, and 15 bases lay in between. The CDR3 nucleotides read TGCGCCAGCAGCGCAGGGTTGGGGCAGGAAAAACTGTTTTTT. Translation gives CASSAGLGQEKLFF.

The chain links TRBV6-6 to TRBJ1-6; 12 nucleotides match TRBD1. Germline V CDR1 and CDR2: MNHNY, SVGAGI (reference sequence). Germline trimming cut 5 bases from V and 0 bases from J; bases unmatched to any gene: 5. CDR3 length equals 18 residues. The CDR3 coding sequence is TGTGCCAGCAGTCCCGGGACAGGGGGCATCTCCTATAATTCACCCCTCCACTTT. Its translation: CASSPGTGGISYNSPLHF.

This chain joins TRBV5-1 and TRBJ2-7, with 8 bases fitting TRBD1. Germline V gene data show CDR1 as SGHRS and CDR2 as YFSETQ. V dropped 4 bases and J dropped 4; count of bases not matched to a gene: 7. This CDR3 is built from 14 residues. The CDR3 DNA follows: TGCGCCAGCAGCGTGGACAGGGTTAGGTACGAGCAGTACTTC. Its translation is CASSVDRVRYEQYF.

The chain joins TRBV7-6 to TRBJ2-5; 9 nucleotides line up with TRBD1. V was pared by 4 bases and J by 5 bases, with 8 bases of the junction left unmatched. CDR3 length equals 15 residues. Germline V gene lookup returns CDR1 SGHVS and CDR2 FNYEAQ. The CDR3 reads CASSYPGTGMETQYF. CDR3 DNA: TGTGCCAGCAGCTACCCCGGGACAGGGATGGAGACCCAGTACTTC.

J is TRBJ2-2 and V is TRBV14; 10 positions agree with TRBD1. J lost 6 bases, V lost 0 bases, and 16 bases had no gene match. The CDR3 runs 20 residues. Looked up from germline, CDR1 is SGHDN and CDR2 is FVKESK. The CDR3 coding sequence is TGTGCCAGCAGCCAAGATCTGGGGGACAGGGGTTCGGGCCAACCCGGGGAGCTGTTTTTT. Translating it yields CASSQDLGDRGSGQPGELFF.

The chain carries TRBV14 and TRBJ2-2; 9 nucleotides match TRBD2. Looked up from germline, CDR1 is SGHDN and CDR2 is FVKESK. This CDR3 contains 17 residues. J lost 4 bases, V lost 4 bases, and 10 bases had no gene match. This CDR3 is CASSRQLAGAITGELFF. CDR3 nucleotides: TGTGCCAGCAGCCGCCAATTAGCGGGGGCCATCACCGGGGAGCTGTTTTTT.

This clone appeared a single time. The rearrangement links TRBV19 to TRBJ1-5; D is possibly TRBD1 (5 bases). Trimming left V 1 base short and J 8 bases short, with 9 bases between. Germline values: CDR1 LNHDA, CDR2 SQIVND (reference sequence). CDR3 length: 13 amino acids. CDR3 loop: CASSIVGGEPQHF. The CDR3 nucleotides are TGTGCCAGTAGTATAGTCGGGGGAGAGCCCCAGCATTTT.

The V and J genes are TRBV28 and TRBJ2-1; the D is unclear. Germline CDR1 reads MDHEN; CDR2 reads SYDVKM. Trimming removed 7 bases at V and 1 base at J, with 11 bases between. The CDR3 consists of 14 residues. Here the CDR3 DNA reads TGTGCCAGCAATGGGGTAGTTTCCTACAATGAGCAGTTCTTC. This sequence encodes CASNGVVSYNEQFF.

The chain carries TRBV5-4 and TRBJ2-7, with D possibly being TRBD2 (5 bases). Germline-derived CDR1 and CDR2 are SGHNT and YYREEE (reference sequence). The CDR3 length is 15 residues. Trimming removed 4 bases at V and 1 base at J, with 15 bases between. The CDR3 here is CASSHSSGGSYEQYF. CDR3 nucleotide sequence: TGTGCCAGCAGCCACTCGAGCGGCGGTTCCTACGAGCAGTACTTC.

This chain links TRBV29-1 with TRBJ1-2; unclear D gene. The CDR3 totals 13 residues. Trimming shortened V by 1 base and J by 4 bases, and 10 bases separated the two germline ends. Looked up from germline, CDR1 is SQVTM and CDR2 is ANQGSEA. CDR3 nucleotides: TGCAGCGTTGAAGGGGTTTTCGGCTATGGCTACACCTTC. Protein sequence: CSVEGVFGYGYTF.

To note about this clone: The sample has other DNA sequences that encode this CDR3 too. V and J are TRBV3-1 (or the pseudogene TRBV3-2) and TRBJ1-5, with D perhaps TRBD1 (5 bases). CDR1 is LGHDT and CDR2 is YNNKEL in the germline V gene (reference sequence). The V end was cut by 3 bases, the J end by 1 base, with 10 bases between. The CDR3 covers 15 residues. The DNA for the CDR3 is TGTGCCAGCAGCCAGGTCCGGGACAGCAATCAGCCCCAGCATTTT. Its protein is CASSQVRDSNQPQHF.

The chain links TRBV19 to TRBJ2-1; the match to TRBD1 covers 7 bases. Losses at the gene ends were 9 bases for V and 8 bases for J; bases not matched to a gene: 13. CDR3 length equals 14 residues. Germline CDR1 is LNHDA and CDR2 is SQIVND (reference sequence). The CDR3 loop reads CASDRYTGADEQFF. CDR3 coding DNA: TGTGCCAGCGACAGGTATACAGGGGCCGATGAGCAGTTCTTC.